These T cell receptor beta chains were read from a single sample in a study of blood T cell repertoires in COVID-19. Produced via immunoSEQ multiplex PCR; TCRdb's table is partial and in-frame only. The sample yields some 180,000 clones, 75% to 90% seen once. Sequencing was performed on peripheral blood. Source of these receptors: a man aged 55 to 69 with acute or convalescent COVID-19. Each CDR3 is given without its conserved first and last residue.

V gene | CDR3 protein
TRBV4-1 | ASSQDLSQPQH
TRBV20-1 | SASPGSGSDTQY
TRBV6-2/TRBV6-3 | ASSRRGPLYNEQF
TRBV19 | ASSMGPNQPQH
TRBV7-2 | ASSLSGYGYT
TRBV7-8 | ASSFAREGNTIY
TRBV2 | ASSVGGTAQY
TRBV4-2 | ASSKPGLANNEQF
TRBV5-1 | ASSLEDPAAGNTIY
TRBV18 | ASSPTDQDRGNQPQH
TRBV10-3 | AISDRDIADTQY
TRBV11-2 | ASRTIGRGPDNEQF
TRBV7-2 | ASSFDRTMNTEAF
TRBV2 | ASSDQGRGGYT
TRBV7-2 | ASSSTGTVNTGELF
TRBV29-1 | SVGLLQGGTEAF
TRBV5-1 | ASSSPSSYEQY
TRBV2 | ASTSGRTSLRNEQF
TRBV9 | ASSARTGGELYGYT
TRBV6-5 | ASSYEAGGPNEQF
TRBV19 | ASSALGLAPNNEQF
TRBV5-1 | ASSWNGLSYEQY
TRBV15 | ATSVTGVYEQY
TRBV27 | ASSSPNTGNEKLF
TRBV6-5 | ASRQGLGPDTQY
TRBV30 | AWERGTGGTEAF
TRBV20-1 | SASSGAYNEQF
TRBV29-1 | SSRDRGGGETQY
TRBV6-5 | ASNRLAYNEQF
TRBV19 | ATTGGGQIYGYT
TRBV19 | ASSEVDEKLF
TRBV3-1/TRBV3-2 | ASSQGPGVDIQY
TRBV4-1 | ASSRAGTGDVVTEAF
TRBV6-5 | ASSYPRTGGLAEAF
TRBV6-6 | ASRREASSSYEQY
TRBV2 | ASSPTGLANEKLF
TRBV7-8 | ASSPLRQEPYEQY